A single sample is the source of the 26 T cell receptor beta chains below, sequenced in a study of T cell responses to AZD1222 COVID-19 vaccine. Method: immunoSEQ multiplex PCR; TCRdb's copy keeps in-frame clones and lacks some. The table records over 100,000 clones, roughly nine tenths of them present only once. This sample comprised peripheral blood, obtained on day 0 of AZD1222 vaccination. These receptor sequences come from an adult in good health.

This sequence joins TRBV5-1 and TRBJ2-5, with D uncertain. CDR1 is SGHRS and CDR2 is YFSETQ in the germline V gene. The CDR3 has 12 amino acids. V was pared by 1 base and J by 5 bases, with 6 bases between. CDR3 in amino acids: CASSLTRETQYF. The CDR3 coding sequence is TGCGCCAGCAGCTTGACCCGGGAGACCCAGTACTTC.

The chain combines TRBV28 with TRBJ2-1; 10 bases agree with TRBD2. The CDR3 loop spans 15 amino acids. Germline-derived CDR1 and CDR2 are MDHEN and SYDVKM. Trimming took 7 bases from V and 4 from J; bases not matched to a gene: 7. This CDR3 reads CASISSGSQYNEQFF. The CDR3 region has the DNA TGTGCCAGCATTTCTAGCGGGAGTCAATACAATGAGCAGTTCTTC.

The chain employs TRBV5-5 and TRBJ1-5; D remains unclear. Germline loops: CDR1 SGHKS, CDR2 YYEKEE (reference sequence). This CDR3 comprises 13 residues. With 5 bases removed from V and 2 bases from J, the gap between germline ends came to 8 bases. CDR3 sequence reads: CASSLSRNQPQHF. CDR3 nucleotides: TGTGCCAGCAGTCTTTCCCGCAATCAGCCCCAGCATTTT.

The V call is TRBV6-5, the J call TRBJ2-5; D tentatively fits TRBD1 or TRBD2 (6 bases each). V dropped 2 bases and J dropped 2 bases, with 9 bases sitting between them. CDR3 length equals 14 residues. CDR1 and CDR2 (germline): MNHEY, SVGAGI. Here the CDR3 reads CASSYGGTQETQYF. CDR3 DNA sequence: TGTGCCAGCAGTTACGGCGGGACACAAGAGACCCAGTACTTC.

This rearrangement joins TRBV15 to TRBJ1-4; D is ambiguous. V lost 0 bases to trimming and J lost 8 bases, with 13 bases between them. From germline, CDR1 is LNHNV and CDR2 YYDKDF (reference sequence). This CDR3 is 15 amino acids long. Written as DNA, the CDR3 is TGTGCCACCAGCAGAGATTCGCGGGTCCGCGAAAAACTGTTTTTT. It codes for CATSRDSRVREKLFF.

The gene calls are TRBV27 and TRBJ1-5; weak D call: TRBD1 (5 bases). V was shortened by 5 bases and J by 9 bases, with 17 bases between the two germline ends. Germline CDR1 is MNHEY and CDR2 is SMNVEV (reference sequence). The length of the CDR3 is 14 residues. The CDR3 region is CASSKAGMGTPQHF. CDR3 DNA: TGTGCCAGCAGTAAGGCAGGGATGGGCACGCCCCAGCATTTT.

This chain links TRBV27 with TRBJ2-3, with 9 bases matching TRBD2. The CDR3 loop spans 15 amino acids. In germline, CDR1 is MNHEY, CDR2 SMNVEV (reference sequence). Unmatched junction bases numbered 8, after V lost 6 bases and J lost 4 bases. As DNA, the CDR3 is TGTGCCAGCAGGTCCACTAGCGGGTGGGCAGATACGCAGTATTTT. Encoded protein: CASRSTSGWADTQYF.

The V and J genes are TRBV6-2 or TRBV6-3 and TRBJ2-7; tentative D call: TRBD1 (6 bases). The CDR3 runs 14 residues. CDR1 MNHEY and CDR2 SVGEGT come from the germline V gene. With 5 bases removed from V and 5 bases from J, the gap between germline ends came to 16 bases. The CDR3 spells CASSQGGVANEQYF. The CDR3 DNA follows: TGTGCCAGCAGTCAAGGGGGAGTGGCAAACGAGCAGTACTTC.

The J gene is TRBJ2-2, the V gene TRBV27; TRBD2 matches at 14 bases. The CDR3 length is 19 residues. V lost 3 bases to trimming and J lost 4 bases; unmatched junction nucleotides: 10. CDR1 and CDR2 (germline): MNHEY, SMNVEV (reference sequence). CDR3: CASSFSPGLAGVVTGELFF. CDR3 nucleotide sequence: TGTGCCAGCAGTTTTTCACCGGGACTAGCGGGAGTAGTCACCGGGGAGCTGTTTTTT.

This chain connects TRBV10-3 to TRBJ2-7; 10 bases fit TRBD1. Germline loops: CDR1 ENHRY, CDR2 SYGVKD. V dropped 10 bases and J dropped 0; count of bases not matched to a gene: 6. This CDR3 comprises 14 residues. CDR3 DNA sequence: TGTGCCACTCGGACAGGGGGTGGCTCCTACGAGCAGTACTTC. It specifies CATRTGGGSYEQYF.

The rearrangement joins TRBV5-1 to TRBJ2-5; 7 positions agree with TRBD1. Germline CDR1 SGHRS, CDR2 YFSETQ. This CDR3 region has 14 residues. V dropped 4 bases and J dropped 4; count of bases not matched to a gene: 7. The chain's CDR3 is CASSPRQGPETQYF. The CDR3 DNA reads TGCGCCAGCAGCCCGAGACAGGGACCAGAGACCCAGTACTTC.

The chain joins TRBV9 to TRBJ2-3; TRBD2 aligns across 12 bases. The CDR3 contains 16 residues. Unmatched junction bases numbered 2, after V lost 0 bases and J lost 3 bases. Germline CDR1 reads SGDLS; CDR2 reads YYNGEE. CDR3 protein: CASSVGTSGITDTQYF. Written as DNA, the CDR3 is TGTGCCAGCAGCGTAGGGACTAGCGGGATAACAGATACGCAGTATTTT.

The chain combines TRBV10-2 with TRBJ1-1; 8 nucleotides align to TRBD1. This CDR3 has 12 amino acids. The germline V gene encodes CDR1 WSHSY and CDR2 SAAADI. The junction had 0 bases not matched to a gene; V was cut back by 8 bases and J by 1 base. DNA of the CDR3: TGCGCCAGCGGACAGGGGAACACTGAAGCTTTCTTT. Protein: CASGQGNTEAFF.

The chain has TRBV30 and TRBJ2-7; D is uncertain. CDR1 GTSNPN and CDR2 SVGIG come from the germline V gene (reference sequence). CDR3 length equals 11 residues. The V end was cut by 0 bases, the J end by 7 bases, with 7 bases between. CDR3 nucleotides: TGTGCCTGGAGTGTTCTACGGGAGCAGTACTTC. Amino acid sequence: CAWSVLREQYF.

This chain links TRBV25-1 with TRBJ1-2; D gene unclear. The V and J ends lost 6 bases and 3 bases respectively, with 8 bases between them. This CDR3 comprises 12 residues. Germline values: CDR1 MGHDK, CDR2 SYGVNS. In DNA, the CDR3 is TGTGCCAGCAGATTAAACGACTATGGCTACACCTTC. As protein: CASRLNDYGYTF.

The chain combines TRBV2 with TRBJ1-1; no reliable D call. The CDR3 sequence is 14 residues long. Germline V lookup: CDR1 SNHLY, CDR2 FYNNEI. V lost 4 bases to trimming and J lost 0 bases, with 9 bases between them. The CDR3 sequence is CASSVSGMNTEAFF. CDR3 nucleotides: TGTGCCAGCAGTGTTTCGGGAATGAACACTGAAGCTTTCTTT.

This sequence joins TRBV28 and TRBJ1-1; D might be TRBD1 (5 bases). This CDR3 is built from 15 residues. Germline CDR1 and CDR2: MDHEN and SYDVKM. The germline V and J ends were trimmed by 6 bases and 3 bases, with 17 bases remaining between them. DNA for the CDR3: TGTGCCAGCAGCGCGGGGGACGGCATTCACACTGAAGCTTTCTTT. Amino acid sequence: CASSAGDGIHTEAFF.

The chain employs TRBV11-2 and TRBJ2-7; a possible D gene is TRBD1 (6 bases). Looked up from germline, CDR1 is SGHAT and CDR2 is FQNNGV. The V gene lost 5 bases and the J gene lost 2 bases, with 19 bases spanning the gap. The CDR3 runs 16 residues. The CDR3 here is CASSGGLSDRAYEQYF. DNA for the CDR3: TGTGCCAGCAGCGGGGGCCTTTCGGACCGCGCCTACGAGCAGTACTTC.

The V call is TRBV21-1, the J call TRBJ1-5. TRBV21-1 represents a pseudogene. The CDR3 is 14 residues long. Written as DNA, the CDR3 is TGTGCCAGCTATAGGACGGTTAGCAATCAGCCCCAGCATTTT. It codes for CASYRTVSNQPQHF.

This chain connects TRBV7-9 to TRBJ2-6; D uncertain. There are 13 residues in the CDR3. Germline-derived CDR1 and CDR2 are SEHNR and FQNEAQ (reference sequence). The V gene lost 5 bases and the J gene lost 0 bases, with 2 bases spanning the gap. The CDR3 region is CASSDSGANVLTF. The CDR3 nucleotides are TGTGCCAGCAGCGACTCTGGGGCCAACGTCCTGACTTTC.

The chain carries TRBV24-1 and TRBJ1-5, with D perhaps matching TRBD1 (5 bases). V was trimmed by 2 bases and J by 7 bases, leaving 11 bases between them. The germline V gene encodes CDR1 KGHDR and CDR2 SFDVKD. The CDR3 runs to 14 residues. The CDR3 region has the DNA TGTGCCACCAGTGATTCCCGGGGGACCCAGCCCCAGCATTTT. Translated, it gives CATSDSRGTQPQHF.

The gene calls are TRBV25-1 and TRBJ2-1, with 10 positions matching TRBD2. The V gene's germline CDR1 is MGHDK and CDR2 SYGVNS. V dropped 6 bases and J dropped 8; count of bases not matched to a gene: 4. CDR3 length: 13 residues. CDR3 sequence reads: CASRPSGSHEQFF. The CDR3 coding sequence is TGTGCCAGCAGGCCTAGCGGGAGCCATGAGCAGTTCTTC.

This chain joins TRBV6-5 and TRBJ1-3; TRBD1 might be the D (6 bases). V lost 2 bases, J lost 3 bases, and 11 bases lay in between. The CDR3 runs to 15 residues. Per germline, CDR1 MNHEY and CDR2 SVGAGI. The CDR3 DNA sequence: TGTGCCAGCAGTTACGGCAGGGGTGGTGGAAACACCATATATTTT. Translating gives CASSYGRGGGNTIYF.

The chain joins TRBV9 to TRBJ1-1; D ambiguous. V was trimmed by 0 bases and J by 8 bases, leaving 17 bases between them. The CDR3 extends over 15 amino acids. Germline CDR1 reads SGDLS; CDR2 reads YYNGEE. CDR3 amino acids: CASSVDGRAGSEAFF. In DNA, the CDR3 is TGTGCCAGCAGCGTAGATGGTAGGGCCGGGTCAGAAGCTTTCTTT.

The J gene is TRBJ1-1, the V gene TRBV30; no reliable D call. Germline CDR1 GTSNPN, CDR2 SVGIG (reference sequence). Trimming pared 3 bases from V and 1 base from J, leaving 15 bases between. The CDR3 sequence is 15 residues long. In DNA, the CDR3 is TGTGCCTGGAGCGGACCTCTTGGAACGAACACTGAAGCTTTCTTT. It is translated as CAWSGPLGTNTEAFF.

The rearrangement links TRBV4-1 to TRBJ2-1; no clear D gene. The CDR3 spans 12 residues. V lost 2 bases, J lost 7 bases, and 6 bases lay in between. Germline CDR1 and CDR2: MGHRA and YSYEKL. The CDR3 protein is CASSQRVNEQFF. The CDR3 region has the DNA TGCGCCAGCAGCCAACGGGTAAATGAGCAGTTCTTC.